These T cell receptor beta chains were read from a single sample in a study of shared clonotypes between healthy human individuals. The assay was immunoSEQ multiplex PCR, and TCRdb's table has in-frame clones only and misses some. The table records roughly 2,000,000 clones, over 85% of them present only once. The sequenced material came from naive CD8+ T cells sorted from blood. These receptors originate from a man aged 18 to 29 in good health. Each CDR3 is given with its conserved first and last residue. The D gene is left open where the match is weak. The size field is filled for only some rows; it gives once, few, many or a size class.

d_call: -
clone_size: -
v_call: TRBV10-3
j_call: TRBJ1-2
cdr3_aa: CAISEWVAANYGYTF
cdr3_nt: TGTGCCATCAGTGAGTGGGTCGCAGCTAACTATGGCTACACCTTC

d_call: -
clone_size: -
v_call: TRBV5-5
j_call: TRBJ2-7
cdr3_aa: CASSLAGTQYEQYF
cdr3_nt: TGTGCCAGCAGCTTGGCAGGGACGCAGTACGAGCAGTACTTC

d_call: -
clone_size: -
v_call: TRBV14
j_call: TRBJ2-5
cdr3_aa: CASSQDSGYQETQYF
cdr3_nt: TGTGCCAGCAGCCAAGATTCAGGCTACCAAGAGACCCAGTACTTC

d_call: TRBD2
clone_size: -
v_call: TRBV19
j_call: TRBJ2-3
cdr3_aa: CASSGTSGTDTQYF
cdr3_nt: TGTGCCAGTAGCGGGACTAGCGGCACAGATACGCAGTATTTT

d_call: -
clone_size: -
v_call: TRBV29-1
j_call: TRBJ2-7
cdr3_aa: CSVDEGWGEQYF
cdr3_nt: TGCAGCGTTGATGAGGGGTGGGGCGAGCAGTACTTC

d_call: -
clone_size: once
v_call: TRBV10-2
j_call: TRBJ2-7
cdr3_aa: CASSSEGDSSYEQYF
cdr3_nt: TGCGCCAGCAGTTCAGAAGGGGATAGCTCCTACGAGCAGTACTTC

d_call: -
clone_size: -
v_call: TRBV28
j_call: TRBJ1-4
cdr3_aa: CATSGRGKSEKLFF
cdr3_nt: TGTGCCACTTCTGGGAGGGGGAAGAGTGAAAAACTGTTTTTT

d_call: TRBD1
clone_size: -
v_call: TRBV4-1
j_call: TRBJ1-1
cdr3_aa: CASRRTGGTEAFF
cdr3_nt: TGCGCCAGCAGGCGGACAGGGGGCACTGAAGCTTTCTTT

d_call: -
clone_size: -
v_call: TRBV6-5
j_call: TRBJ2-7
cdr3_aa: CASSYAHGSGYEQYF
cdr3_nt: TGTGCCAGCAGTTACGCTCACGGGAGCGGCTACGAGCAGTACTTC

d_call: -
clone_size: -
v_call: TRBV2
j_call: TRBJ2-7
cdr3_aa: CASSEAGRAYEQYF
cdr3_nt: TGTGCCAGCAGTGAAGCTGGCAGAGCCTACGAGCAGTACTTC

d_call: -
clone_size: -
v_call: TRBV4-1
j_call: TRBJ2-1
cdr3_aa: CASSPSERSYNEQFF
cdr3_nt: TGCGCCAGCAGCCCGAGCGAGCGATCCTACAATGAGCAGTTCTTC

d_call: -
clone_size: -
v_call: TRBV27
j_call: TRBJ2-1
cdr3_aa: CASSLYGPNNEQFF
cdr3_nt: TGTGCCAGCAGTTTATACGGACCGAACAATGAGCAGTTCTTC

d_call: -
clone_size: -
v_call: TRBV2
j_call: TRBJ2-7
cdr3_aa: CASSEEGAVAYEQYF
cdr3_nt: TGTGCCAGCAGTGAGGAGGGGGCGGTAGCCTACGAGCAGTACTTC

d_call: -
clone_size: -
v_call: TRBV4-1
j_call: TRBJ1-2
cdr3_aa: CASSQVSGAPSYGYTF
cdr3_nt: TGCGCCAGCAGCCAAGTATCTGGGGCCCCTTCTTACGGCTACACCTTC

d_call: TRBD2
clone_size: -
v_call: TRBV15
j_call: TRBJ2-3
cdr3_aa: CATSTTTSGSINTQYF
cdr3_nt: TGTGCCACCAGCACAACGACTAGCGGGAGTATAAATACGCAGTATTTT

d_call: -
clone_size: -
v_call: TRBV7-9
j_call: TRBJ2-3
cdr3_aa: CASSFAASERKRTQYF
cdr3_nt: TGTGCCAGCAGCTTCGCCGCTAGCGAGCGAAAGCGGACGCAGTATTTT

d_call: -
clone_size: -
v_call: TRBV9
j_call: TRBJ2-7
cdr3_aa: CASSVAPSATYEQYF
cdr3_nt: TGTGCCAGCAGCGTAGCGCCTAGCGCTACCTACGAGCAGTACTTC

d_call: -
clone_size: -
v_call: TRBV11-2
j_call: TRBJ1-6
cdr3_aa: CASSLDGSVSYNSPLHF
cdr3_nt: TGTGCCAGCAGCTTAGATGGGTCGGTGTCCTATAATTCACCCCTCCACTTT

d_call: -
clone_size: -
v_call: TRBV27
j_call: TRBJ1-5
cdr3_aa: CASSQGDQWGVEGNQPQHF
cdr3_nt: TGTGCCAGCAGTCAAGGAGACCAGTGGGGGGTGGAGGGCAATCAGCCCCAGCATTTT

d_call: -
clone_size: -
v_call: TRBV6-5
j_call: TRBJ2-7
cdr3_aa: CASSWGYEQYF
cdr3_nt: TGTGCCAGCAGTTGGGGCTACGAGCAGTACTTC

d_call: -
clone_size: -
v_call: TRBV30
j_call: TRBJ2-3
cdr3_aa: CAWSVTGTSTDTQYF
cdr3_nt: TGTGCCTGGAGTGTTACGGGTACTAGCACAGATACGCAGTATTTT

d_call: -
clone_size: -
v_call: TRBV7-9
j_call: TRBJ2-7
cdr3_aa: CASSPRDGFSYEQYF
cdr3_nt: TGTGCCAGCAGCCCGAGGGACGGATTTTCCTACGAGCAGTACTTC

d_call: -
clone_size: -
v_call: TRBV19
j_call: TRBJ1-1
cdr3_aa: CASSIAVRGNTEAFF
cdr3_nt: TGTGCCAGTAGTATAGCCGTTCGGGGGAACACTGAAGCTTTCTTT

d_call: -
clone_size: -
v_call: TRBV15
j_call: TRBJ2-7
cdr3_aa: CATSRVKGPYEQYF
cdr3_nt: TGTGCCACCAGCAGAGTAAAGGGTCCCTACGAGCAGTACTTC

d_call: -
clone_size: -
v_call: TRBV7-9
j_call: TRBJ1-6
cdr3_aa: CASSSSGRDSPLHF
cdr3_nt: TGTGCCAGCAGCTCCTCAGGACGTGATTCACCCCTCCACTTT

d_call: TRBD1
clone_size: -
v_call: TRBV5-6
j_call: TRBJ1-1
cdr3_aa: CASSMTGVNTEAFF
cdr3_nt: TGTGCCAGCAGTATGACAGGGGTGAACACTGAAGCTTTCTTT

d_call: -
clone_size: -
v_call: TRBV27
j_call: TRBJ2-1
cdr3_aa: CASSFDGGNEQFF
cdr3_nt: TGTGCCAGCAGTTTTGACGGGGGCAATGAGCAGTTCTTC

d_call: -
clone_size: -
v_call: TRBV5-1
j_call: TRBJ2-3
cdr3_aa: CASSSPETGSTDTQYF
cdr3_nt: TGCGCCAGCAGCTCCCCCGAGACAGGCAGCACAGATACGCAGTATTTT

d_call: -
clone_size: -
v_call: TRBV27
j_call: TRBJ1-2
cdr3_aa: CASSLSGNGRGGYTF
cdr3_nt: TGTGCCAGCAGTTTATCGGGTAATGGACGTGGAGGCTACACCTTC

d_call: -
clone_size: -
v_call: TRBV5-1
j_call: TRBJ1-2
cdr3_aa: CASSLATGRPYDYGYTF
cdr3_nt: TGCGCCAGCAGCTTGGCCACGGGACGGCCATATGACTATGGCTACACCTTC

d_call: -
clone_size: -
v_call: TRBV10-2
j_call: TRBJ2-6
cdr3_aa: CASSEVGSGANVLTF
cdr3_nt: TGCGCCAGCAGTGAGGTGGGCTCTGGGGCCAACGTCCTGACTTTC

d_call: -
clone_size: once
v_call: TRBV10-1
j_call: TRBJ1-2
cdr3_aa: CASSESITTGNYGYTF
cdr3_nt: TGCGCCAGCAGTGAGTCGATTACAACAGGGAACTATGGCTACACCTTC

d_call: TRBD2
clone_size: once
v_call: TRBV14
j_call: TRBJ2-5
cdr3_aa: CASSQGGGLETQYF
cdr3_nt: TGTGCCAGCAGCCAAGGGGGGGGACTGGAGACCCAGTACTTC

d_call: -
clone_size: once
v_call: TRBV4-2
j_call: TRBJ2-5
cdr3_aa: CASSQAGLQETQYF
cdr3_nt: TGTGCCAGCAGCCAAGCCGGTTTGCAAGAGACCCAGTACTTC

d_call: TRBD2
clone_size: -
v_call: TRBV27
j_call: TRBJ2-5
cdr3_aa: CASSSEASGGARWETQYF
cdr3_nt: TGTGCCAGCAGTTCTGAAGCTAGCGGGGGGGCTAGGTGGGAGACCCAGTACTTC

d_call: -
clone_size: -
v_call: TRBV6-5
j_call: TRBJ2-7
cdr3_aa: CASSWAESPDEQYF
cdr3_nt: TGTGCCAGCAGTTGGGCGGAGTCCCCGGACGAGCAGTACTTC

d_call: TRBD1
clone_size: -
v_call: TRBV4-1
j_call: TRBJ1-2
cdr3_aa: CASSQDRGYDYGYTF
cdr3_nt: TGCGCCAGCAGCCAAGACAGGGGGTATGACTATGGCTACACCTTC

d_call: -
clone_size: -
v_call: TRBV10-3
j_call: TRBJ1-1
cdr3_aa: CAISSGEPLYTEAFF
cdr3_nt: TGTGCCATCAGTTCAGGAGAACCATTGTACACTGAAGCTTTCTTT

d_call: -
clone_size: few
v_call: TRBV25-1
j_call: TRBJ2-1
cdr3_aa: CASSLGLYNEQFF
cdr3_nt: TGTGCCAGCAGTCTGGGACTCTACAATGAGCAGTTCTTC

d_call: -
clone_size: -
v_call: TRBV9
j_call: TRBJ2-7
cdr3_aa: CASSVGDSYEQYF
cdr3_nt: TGTGCCAGCAGCGTAGGAGACAGCTACGAGCAGTACTTC

d_call: TRBD2
clone_size: -
v_call: TRBV14
j_call: TRBJ2-5
cdr3_aa: CASSQVSGGETQYF
cdr3_nt: TGTGCCAGCAGCCAAGTATCGGGGGGGGAGACCCAGTACTTC

d_call: -
clone_size: -
v_call: TRBV7-9
j_call: TRBJ2-5
cdr3_aa: CASSEGGWGKETQYF
cdr3_nt: TGTGCCAGCAGTGAAGGGGGATGGGGAAAAGAGACCCAGTACTTC

d_call: TRBD1
clone_size: -
v_call: TRBV28
j_call: TRBJ2-3
cdr3_aa: CASSPPRQGFTDTQYF
cdr3_nt: TGTGCCAGCAGTCCACCCCGACAGGGTTTTACAGATACGCAGTATTTT

d_call: -
clone_size: -
v_call: TRBV6-5
j_call: TRBJ2-5
cdr3_aa: CASSYSGMETQYF
cdr3_nt: TGTGCCAGCAGTTACTCAGGGATGGAGACCCAGTACTTC

d_call: TRBD1
clone_size: -
v_call: TRBV2
j_call: TRBJ2-1
cdr3_aa: CASESGTGYYNEQFF
cdr3_nt: TGTGCCAGCGAGAGCGGGACAGGGTACTACAATGAGCAGTTCTTC

d_call: -
clone_size: -
v_call: TRBV6-6
j_call: TRBJ2-7
cdr3_aa: CASSYVDLYEQYF
cdr3_nt: TGTGCCAGCAGTTACGTGGACCTCTACGAGCAGTACTTC

d_call: -
clone_size: -
v_call: TRBV6-6
j_call: TRBJ2-1
cdr3_aa: CASSYSGEQFF
cdr3_nt: TGTGCCAGCAGTTACAGTGGTGAGCAGTTCTTC